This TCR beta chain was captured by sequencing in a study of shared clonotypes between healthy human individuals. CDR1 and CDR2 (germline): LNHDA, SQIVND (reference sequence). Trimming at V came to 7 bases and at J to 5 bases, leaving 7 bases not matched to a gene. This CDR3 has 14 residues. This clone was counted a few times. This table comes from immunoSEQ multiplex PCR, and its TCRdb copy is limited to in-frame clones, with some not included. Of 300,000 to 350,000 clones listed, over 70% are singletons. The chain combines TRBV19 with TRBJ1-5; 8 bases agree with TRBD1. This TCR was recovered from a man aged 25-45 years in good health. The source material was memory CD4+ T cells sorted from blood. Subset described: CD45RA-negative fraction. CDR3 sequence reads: CASTSPRGHQPQHF. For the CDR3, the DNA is TGTGCCAGTACCTCCCCCAGGGGGCATCAGCCCCAGCATTTT. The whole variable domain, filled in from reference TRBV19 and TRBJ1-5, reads DGGITQSPKYLFRKEGQNVTLSCEQNLNHDAMYWYRQDPGQGLRLIYYSQIVNDFQKGDIAEGYSVSREKKESFPLTVTSAQKNPTAFYLCASTSPRGHQPQHFGDGTRLSIL.